Presented here are 32 T cell receptor beta chains from one specimen sequenced in a study of regulatory T cells in long-lasting Graves disease. Both iRepertoire HTBI primers and Arm-PCR of CDR3 regions were used to build the TCR beta libraries. TCRdb ran MiXCR on the multiplex PCR reads and lists one entry per CDR3 protein. The table lists 350,000 to 450,000 distinct CDR3 sequences, approximately 23% of them singletons. Described time point: persistent/refractory GD, antithyroid drugs over 5 years with positive TRAb. PBMC-derived RNA was used for the TCR library. Specimen: peripheral blood mononuclear cells (PBMCs), collected when the disease was refractory, from a patient treated with antithyroid drugs. The source is a woman in her 40s with Graves disease.

This clonotype was recorded many times. The chain uses TRBV11-2 and TRBJ1-1; maybe TRBD1 (6 bases). Germline CDR1 is SGHAT and CDR2 is FQNNGV. Trimming cost V 1 base and J 4 bases, with 10 bases left between them. This CDR3 region has 14 residues. This chain's CDR3 is CASSLGTVGTEAFF. The CDR3 region has the DNA TGTGCCAGCAGCTTAGGGACAGTGGGCACTGAAGCTTTCTTT.

Concerning this clonotype: A much larger clone differs by one base, so this may be a read error. V is TRBV7-9 and J is TRBJ1-2; 11 positions agree with TRBD1. Germline CDR1 SEHNR, CDR2 FQNEAQ (reference sequence). After removal of 4 bases from V and 9 bases from J, the junction contained 10 bases not matched to a gene. This CDR3 is built from 15 residues. The CDR3 sequence: CASSYGQGATHSYTF. DNA for the CDR3: TGTGCCAGCAGCTACGGACAGGGGGCCACCCATAGCTACACCTTC.

This clonotype turned up a few times. The gene calls are TRBV20-1 and TRBJ2-5, with a possible D match to TRBD1 (5 bases). V dropped 3 bases and J dropped 0 bases, with 14 bases sitting between them. CDR3 size: 15 residues. Germline lookup yields CDR1 DFQATT and CDR2 SNEGSKA (reference sequence). The CDR3 loop reads CSARGRQTYQETQYF. For the CDR3, the DNA is TGCAGTGCTAGGGGAAGACAGACCTACCAAGAGACCCAGTACTTC.

This clonotype was counted many times. J is TRBJ1-1 and V is TRBV2; D is uncertain. Per the germline V gene, CDR1 is SNHLY and CDR2 is FYNNEI. Trimming took off 6 bases at V and 7 bases at J, with 12 bases between the two ends. The CDR3 runs to 12 residues. CDR3 sequence reads: CASREIISEAFF. CDR3 nucleotides: TGTGCCAGCAGGGAAATTATTAGTGAAGCTTTCTTT.

The J gene is TRBJ2-7, the V gene TRBV6-1, with D possibly matching TRBD2 (6 bases). Germline V gives CDR1 MNHNS, CDR2 SASEGT. Between the trimmed V and J ends, which lost 6 bases and 1 base, there was a span of 13 bases. This CDR3 has 14 amino acids. Here the CDR3 reads CASSPRDWSYEQYF. The CDR3 DNA reads as TGTGCCAGCAGCCCTCGGGACTGGTCCTACGAGCAGTACTTC.

Comment on this clonotype: A single base separates this from a much larger clone, so it may be a read error. The chain is built from TRBV12-3 or TRBV12-4 and TRBJ2-2, with D possibly matching TRBD2 (6 bases). The V gene lost 5 bases and the J gene lost 10 bases, with 8 bases spanning the gap. The CDR3 length is 11 residues. For the CDR3, the DNA is TGTGCCAGCAGTAGGGAGGCGGAGCTGTTTTTT. Amino acid sequence: CASSREAELFF.

The chain couples TRBV19 to TRBJ1-1, with a tentative D call TRBD1 (5 bases). The V end was cut by 1 base, the J end by 6 bases, with 12 bases between. CDR1 is LNHDA, CDR2 SQIVND, per germline (reference sequence). The CDR3 covers 14 residues. The CDR3 sequence: CASSIGGDVPEAFF. DNA for the CDR3: TGTGCCAGTAGTATAGGGGGCGACGTGCCTGAAGCTTTCTTT.

This clonotype was observed many times. This chain joins TRBV28 and TRBJ1-2, with D tentatively TRBD1 (5 bases). Deletions cut 5 bases from V and 4 bases from J, with 11 bases between. The germline gives CDR1 MDHEN, CDR2 SYDVKM. The CDR3 contains 13 residues. CDR3 nucleotide sequence: TGTGCCAGCAGTCCCCAGGGCAGCTATGGCTACACCTTC. Translated: CASSPQGSYGYTF.

CDR3 in amino acids: CASSYPGTNEQFF. The CDR3 DNA reads as TGTGCCAGCAGTTACCCCGGGACCAATGAGCAGTTCTTC. The chain uses TRBV6-2 or TRBV6-3 and TRBJ2-1; perhaps D is TRBD1 or TRBD2 (5 bases each). Between the trimmed V and J ends, which lost 2 bases and 6 bases, there was a span of 8 bases. CDR1 is MNHEY, CDR2 SVGEGT, per germline. The CDR3 sequence is 13 residues long.

The table lists this clonotype with many counts. This sequence joins TRBV28 and TRBJ2-7, with a weak D call TRBD2 (6 bases). The CDR3 length is 14 residues. Germline CDR1 is MDHEN and CDR2 is SYDVKM. Trimming removed 2 bases at V and 6 bases at J, with 14 bases between. DNA of the CDR3: TGTGCCAGCAGTTTACGGGGGTTCAGTAGCGAGCAGTACTTC. Translation gives CASSLRGFSSEQYF.

The CDR3 protein is CASSLTVGLAYNEQFF. In nucleotides, the CDR3 is TGTGCCAGCAGCTTAACGGTGGGATTGGCCTACAATGAGCAGTTCTTC. The V gene is TRBV7-3, the J gene TRBJ2-1; D gene ambiguous. Germline loops: CDR1 SGHTA, CDR2 FQGTGA. The CDR3 has 16 amino acids. V lost 0 bases and J lost 2, with 11 bases in between.

In its sample, this clonotype was seen many times. The chain joins TRBV20-1 to TRBJ2-7; D tentatively reads TRBD1 or TRBD2 (6 bases each). Trimming removed 5 bases at V and 3 bases at J, with 20 bases between. Per the germline V gene, CDR1 is DFQATT and CDR2 is SNEGSKA (reference sequence). The CDR3 consists of 15 residues. The CDR3 region is CSALRRGVPGYEQYF. In DNA, the CDR3 is TGCAGTGCTCTAAGGAGGGGGGTTCCTGGCTACGAGCAGTACTTC.

Worth noting for this clonotype: The junction shows a germline mismatch at one end, possibly a read error. The chain couples TRBV24-1 to TRBJ2-1; the match to TRBD2 covers 7 bases. This CDR3 has 12 residues. Per germline, CDR1 KGHDR and CDR2 SFDVKD. CDR3 sequence (DNA): TGTGCCGTAGGCCGGGCGGGAGTGGCCTTAACTTTC. It is translated as CAVGRAGVALTF.

The chain is built from TRBV4-1 and TRBJ2-7; D call uncertain. V lost 6 bases, J lost 1 base, and 10 bases lay in between. Germline V CDR1 and CDR2: MGHRA, YSYEKL. CDR3 length: 13 amino acids. Here the CDR3 DNA reads TGCGCCAGCAGTCCTAAGGGTTCCTACGAGCAGTACTTC. Translating gives CASSPKGSYEQYF.

This clonotype was seen ten or more times. This chain uses TRBV27 with TRBJ1-6; TRBD1 matches at 7 bases. This CDR3 is 15 amino acids long. V was clipped by 4 bases and J by 8 bases; unmatched bases: 8. Germline CDR1 reads MNHEY; CDR2 reads SMNVEV (reference sequence). The CDR3 DNA reads TGTGCCAGCAGTTCCCAACAGGGGATATATTCACCCCTCCACTTT. It is translated as CASSSQQGIYSPLHF.

Remarks on this clonotype: A much more abundant neighbour one base away suggests this may be a read error. The V and J genes are TRBV28 and TRBJ1-3; possibly TRBD1 for D (6 bases). The V gene's germline CDR1 is MDHEN and CDR2 SYDVKM. This CDR3 contains 15 residues. CDR3 nucleotides: TGTGCCAGCAGTTTTCCCCCAGGGGCTGGAAACATCATATATTTT. This sequence encodes CASSFPPGAGNIIYF.

This clonotype was found many times. The chain uses TRBV2 and TRBJ2-2; D tentatively reads TRBD1 or TRBD2 (5 bases each). The germline CDR1 and CDR2 sequences are SNHLY and FYNNEI. The CDR3 is made up of 16 amino acids. V shed 0 bases and J shed 6 bases, with 14 bases lying between them. The CDR3 is CASSEAIGTRSGELFF. In nucleotides, the CDR3 is TGTGCCAGCAGTGAAGCTATTGGGACGAGGTCCGGGGAGCTGTTTTTT.

This chain uses TRBV11-2 with TRBJ2-1; maybe TRBD1 (5 bases). Germline loops: CDR1 SGHAT, CDR2 FQNNGV. The V end was cut by 2 bases, the J end by 1 base, with 15 bases between. This CDR3 spans 17 amino acids. CDR3 in amino acids: CASSLIRGPGSYNEQFF. In DNA form, the CDR3 reads TGTGCCAGCAGCTTAATTAGGGGCCCCGGGTCCTACAATGAGCAGTTCTTC.

A word on this clonotype: At one end, the junction sequence differs from germline, possibly due to a read error. This chain connects TRBV7-7 to TRBJ2-7; D unclear. This CDR3 has 15 amino acids. Germline CDR1 and CDR2: SSHAT and FNYEAQ (reference sequence). The CDR3 region is CASSQAQTVKNEQYF. CDR3 DNA: TGTGCTAGCAGCCAAGCCCAGACCGTAAAGAACGAGCAGTACTTC.

The rearrangement joins TRBV12-3 or TRBV12-4 to TRBJ2-6, with a possible D match to TRBD1 (6 bases). The CDR3 runs to 16 residues. With 5 bases removed from V and 2 bases from J, the gap between germline ends came to 13 bases. The CDR3 loop reads CASSNPGHTGANVLTF. The CDR3 DNA reads as TGTGCCAGCAGTAACCCGGGACATACTGGGGCCAACGTCCTGACTTTC.

This clonotype was seen many times. The J gene is TRBJ2-2, the V gene TRBV2, with D tentatively TRBD1 (6 bases). Germline lookup yields CDR1 SNHLY and CDR2 FYNNEI. The CDR3 covers 14 residues. V was cut by 7 bases and J by 4 bases, with 13 bases left in between. The CDR3 nucleotides are TGTGCCAGCAAAGGACAGCTTGGCACCGGGGAGCTGTTTTTT. Amino acids: CASKGQLGTGELFF. The variable domain in full, with the rest retrieved from reference TRBV2 and TRBJ2-2, is EPEVTQTPSHQVTQMGQEVILRCVPISNHLYFYWYRQILGQKVEFLVSFYNNEISEKSEIFDDQFSVERPDGSNFTLKIRSTKLEDSAMYFCASKGQLGTGELFFGEGSRLTVL.

Only a few counts were recorded for this clonotype. The chain carries TRBV4-1 and TRBJ2-7; 9 nucleotides align to TRBD1. The V segment lost 6 bases and the J segment 5 bases; nucleotides outside the gene matches: 2. The CDR3 contains 12 residues. CDR1 and CDR2 from the germline V gene are MGHRA and YSYEKL. CDR3 DNA sequence: TGCGCCAGCAGGGGACAGGGAAACGAGCAGTACTTC. It specifies CASRGQGNEQYF.

This clonotype has more than one count but fewer than ten. The chain carries TRBV5-1 and TRBJ2-7, with D possibly being TRBD2 (7 bases). The germline V gene encodes CDR1 SGHRS and CDR2 YFSETQ. V was pared by 4 bases and J by 0 bases, with 23 bases between. The CDR3 loop spans 18 amino acids. The CDR3 sequence: CASSRGPALADSSYEQYF. Here the CDR3 DNA reads TGCGCCAGCAGCCGGGGGCCAGCTCTAGCGGACAGCTCCTACGAGCAGTACTTC.

The rearrangement uses TRBV20-1 and TRBJ1-5, with 7 nucleotides matching TRBD1. Germline CDR1 and CDR2: DFQATT and SNEGSKA (reference sequence). V shed 4 bases and J 6 bases; nucleotides not matched to a gene: 3. This CDR3 has 12 residues. CDR3 sequence reads: CSAMQGGQPQHF. DNA for the CDR3: TGCAGTGCTATGCAGGGGGGTCAGCCCCAGCATTTT.

This clonotype has a count of ten or more. The chain is built from TRBV6-1 and TRBJ1-5, with D uncertain. This CDR3 spans 12 amino acids. The V gene's germline CDR1 is MNHNS and CDR2 SASEGT. V was clipped by 8 bases and J by 7 bases, with 12 bases between them. CDR3: CASSNRVQPQHF. CDR3 nucleotide sequence: TGTGCCAGCTCCAACCGGGTACAGCCCCAGCATTTT.

V and J are TRBV24-1 and TRBJ2-1; D not resolved. The germline V and J ends were trimmed by 5 bases and 7 bases, with 5 bases remaining between them. Per the germline V gene, CDR1 is KGHDR and CDR2 is SFDVKD. This CDR3 is 11 amino acids long. This CDR3 is CATSARNEQFF. Written as DNA, the CDR3 is TGTGCCACCAGTGCGAGGAATGAGCAGTTCTTC.

V and J are TRBV28 and TRBJ2-1; TRBD2 aligns across 8 bases. Germline CDR1 MDHEN, CDR2 SYDVKM. V lost 3 bases, J lost 5 bases, and 6 bases stayed unmatched. This CDR3 contains 15 residues. The CDR3 spells CASSFSSGYNNEQFF. DNA of the CDR3: TGTGCCAGCAGTTTCTCTAGCGGGTATAACAATGAGCAGTTCTTC.

V usage is TRBV7-9 and J usage is TRBJ2-2, with D perhaps matching TRBD2 (5 bases). V shed 5 bases and J shed 6 bases, with 22 bases lying between them. The CDR3 covers 17 residues. Germline values: CDR1 SEHNR, CDR2 FQNEAQ (reference sequence). CDR3 bases: TGTGCCAGCAGCCCCGAGGGTTTGCGGGCCATGGCCGGGGAGCTGTTTTTT. Amino acid sequence: CASSPEGLRAMAGELFF.

V and J are TRBV5-1 and TRBJ2-2; 13 positions match TRBD2. Germline CDR1 SGHRS, CDR2 YFSETQ. The CDR3 is made up of 19 amino acids. V lost 0 bases to trimming and J lost 2 bases; unmatched junction nucleotides: 7. DNA for the CDR3: TGCGCCAGCAGCTTGGCTTTAACTAGCGGGAGGGGAAACACCGGGGAGCTGTTTTTT. Translated, it gives CASSLALTSGRGNTGELFF. The whole variable domain, filled in from reference TRBV5-1 and TRBJ2-2, reads KAGVTQTPRYLIKTRGQQVTLSCSPISGHRSVSWYQQTPGQGLQFLFEYFSETQRNKGNFPGRFSGRQFSNSRSEMNVSTLELGDSALYLCASSLALTSGRGNTGELFFGEGSRLTVL.

This clonotype was picked up many times. The chain employs TRBV7-8 and TRBJ2-4; a weak D match, TRBD2 (6 bases). Between the trimmed V and J ends, which lost 2 bases and 1 base, there was a span of 12 bases. From germline, CDR1 is SGHVS and CDR2 FQNEAQ. The CDR3 length is 16 residues. CDR3 coding DNA: TGTGCCAGCAGCTTATGGAGGGTTGGGGCCAAAAACATTCAGTACTTC. This sequence encodes CASSLWRVGAKNIQYF. Using reference TRBV7-8 and TRBJ2-4 for the parts outside the CDR3, the full variable domain is GAGVSQSPRYKVAKRGQDVALRCDPISGHVSLFWYQQALGQGPEFLTYFQNEAQLDKSGLPSDRFFAERPEGSVSTLKIQRTQQEDSAVYLCASSLWRVGAKNIQYFGAGTRLSVL.

This clonotype was counted ten times or more. The V and J genes are TRBV28 and TRBJ2-7, with no clear D. CDR1 and CDR2 (germline): MDHEN, SYDVKM. Trimming shortened V by 6 bases and J by 2 bases, and 17 bases separated the two germline ends. This CDR3 is built from 15 residues. The CDR3 is CASSLFLWGTYEQYF. CDR3 DNA sequence: TGTGCCAGCAGCCTCTTTTTATGGGGTACCTACGAGCAGTACTTC.

The rearrangement uses TRBV29-1 and TRBJ1-1; TRBD1 matches 8 bases. CDR1 is SQVTM, CDR2 ANQGSEA, per germline. Trimming cost V 7 bases and J 4 bases; bases outside gene matches: 14. There are 15 residues in the CDR3. CDR3 DNA sequence: TGCAGCGCTTCAGGGGGCAACTCGAAAGGCACTGAAGCTTTCTTT. Encoded protein: CSASGGNSKGTEAFF.